Shown below are 21 T cell receptor beta chains from a single sample sequenced in a study of tumor and adjacent non-tumor tissue in lung cancer. Three rounds of nested PCR, following a modified ARM-PCR protocol, produced the TCRbeta library. TCRdb recomputed calls from the multiplex PCR reads with MiXCR, one row per CDR3 protein. The profile covers 90,000 to 110,000 distinct CDR3 sequences, with roughly 73% appearing a single time and about 40% taken by the ten largest. No cell sorting was done before RNA was extracted from the tissue. Sequenced: lung tumor tissue. Source of these receptors: a woman in her sixties or seventies with non-small cell lung cancer.

This clonotype showed up many times. The V call is TRBV6-2 or TRBV6-3, the J call TRBJ2-3, with D possibly being TRBD1 (7 bases). Per the germline V gene, CDR1 is MNHEY and CDR2 is SVGEGT. V was cut by 5 bases and J by 2 bases, with 20 bases left in between. The CDR3 is 17 residues long. The CDR3 bases are TGTGCCAGCAGTAGGGGGCGCGACGGGGGCAACACAGATACGCAGTATTTT. Translated, it gives CASSRGRDGGNTDTQYF.

Concerning this clonotype: One end of the junction varies from germline; a read error may be responsible. The chain joins TRBV5-4 to TRBJ2-1; 7 nucleotides line up with TRBD2. The CDR3 loop spans 15 amino acids. Germline lookup yields CDR1 SGHNT and CDR2 YYREEE (reference sequence). Written as DNA, the CDR3 is TGTACCAGCAGCTTAACCCAGCGGGGACCCAATGAGCAGTTCTTC. Translating it yields CTSSLTQRGPNEQFF.

This clonotype was found many times. This sequence joins TRBV6-2 or TRBV6-3 and TRBJ1-1; D not resolved. Trimming took off 2 bases at V and 6 bases at J, with 10 bases between the two ends. Germline-derived CDR1 and CDR2 are MNHEY and SVGEGT. The CDR3 covers 13 residues. The CDR3 nucleotides read TGTGCCAGCAGTTACCCTCACGAGGCTGAAGCTTTCTTT. It is translated as CASSYPHEAEAFF.

Regarding this clonotype: This may be a read error: a much more frequent sequence differs by one nucleotide. The CDR3 loop reads CGARGRSSYEQYF. CDR3 DNA sequence: TGCGGAGCCCGGGGCAGGTCCTCCTACGAGCAGTACTTC. The chain is built from TRBV20-1 and TRBJ2-7; D tentatively fits TRBD1 or TRBD2 (5 bases each). This CDR3 has 13 residues. Germline V gives CDR1 DFQATT, CDR2 SNEGSKA (reference sequence).

To note about this clonotype: This clone may be a read error of a much larger clone one base away. DNA of the CDR3: TGTGTCAGCAGTTACCGGGGGGGCGCCGACACCGGGGAGCTGTTTTTT. Translated: CVSSYRGGADTGELFF. The V call is TRBV6-5, the J call TRBJ2-2; 8 bases agree with TRBD2. Germline CDR1 and CDR2: MNHEY and SVGAGI. This CDR3 contains 16 residues.

As concerns this clonotype: A much larger clone sits a single nucleotide away, making a read error possible. This rearrangement joins TRBV6-6 to TRBJ1-3; D is ambiguous. The CDR3 has 14 amino acids. Germline V gene data show CDR1 as MNHNY and CDR2 as SVGAGI (reference sequence). The germline V and J ends were trimmed by 5 bases and 4 bases, with 12 bases remaining between them. CDR3 loop: CASSHQVSGNTIYF. The CDR3 bases are TGTGCCAGCAGTCACCAGGTGAGCGGAAACACCATATATTTT.

In the case of this clonotype: This could be a read error, since a much larger clone is one nucleotide away. The genes are TRBV12-3 or TRBV12-4 and TRBJ2-4; D not certain. This CDR3 is built from 14 residues. Written as DNA, the CDR3 is TGTGCCAGCAGTTTTAATGCTGGAAAAAGCATTCAGTACTTC. It codes for CASSFNAGKSIQYF.

The chain has TRBV6-6 and TRBJ1-2, with a weak D call TRBD1 (5 bases). The V end was cut by 7 bases, the J end by 5 bases, with 14 bases between. The CDR3 is 13 residues long. The germline V gene has CDR1 MNHNY and CDR2 SVGAGI (reference sequence). Here the CDR3 DNA reads TGTGCCAGCACCGAACAGGTGGAATATGGCTACACCTTC. Translation: CASTEQVEYGYTF.

This clonotype was seen only once. This clone may be a read error of a much larger clone one base away. The chain carries TRBV4-2 and TRBJ2-1; D unresolved. CDR1 is LGHNA and CDR2 is YNFKEQ in the germline V gene. This CDR3 contains 15 residues. The CDR3 sequence is CAISLGLSSYNEQFF. The CDR3, as DNA: TGTGCCATCAGCCTCGGGCTTAGCTCCTACAATGAGCAGTTCTTC.

With respect to this clonotype: The conserved closing phenylalanine or tryptophan is absent in this CDR3, likely reflecting a read error. The chain carries TRBV11-3 and TRBJ2-1; a weak D match, TRBD2 (6 bases). V shed 0 bases and J shed 7 bases, with 19 bases lying between them. The germline CDR1 and CDR2 sequences are SGHNT and YENEEA. This CDR3 spans 17 amino acids. The CDR3 loop is CASSLELTSGNQNEQFL. In DNA, the CDR3 is TGTGCCAGCAGCTTAGAGTTGACTAGTGGGAACCAAAATGAGCAGTTCCTC.

This clonotype has at least ten counts. This chain uses TRBV5-1 with TRBJ2-7; 9 nucleotides agree with TRBD1. Germline-derived CDR1 and CDR2 are SGHRS and YFSETQ. The CDR3 runs to 17 residues. V was clipped by 0 bases and J by 4 bases; unmatched bases: 11. CDR3 amino acids: CASSLDPPGQGRYEQYF. The CDR3 DNA reads TGCGCCAGCAGCTTGGACCCCCCGGGACAGGGTCGGTACGAGCAGTACTTC.

This clonotype was seen ten or more times. The genes are TRBV29-1 and TRBJ1-1; D gene uncertain. Germline V gene lookup returns CDR1 SQVTM and CDR2 ANQGSEA. The V gene lost 6 bases and the J gene lost 7 bases, with 12 bases spanning the gap. This CDR3 is 11 amino acids long. For the CDR3, the DNA is TGCAGCGTAACAGAGTACCTTGAAGCTTTCTTT. Protein product: CSVTEYLEAFF.

In the case of this clonotype: A much larger clonotype is one base distant, so this may be a read error. The chain joins TRBV5-6 to TRBJ2-5; 7 nucleotides agree with TRBD1. Unmatched junction bases numbered 14, after V lost 5 bases and J lost 4 bases. The CDR3 totals 16 residues. Per the germline V gene, CDR1 is SGHDT and CDR2 is YYEEEE. This CDR3 is CASSPLPTRGRETQYF. CDR3 bases: TGTGCCAGCAGTCCCTTACCGACAAGGGGGCGAGAGACCCAGTACTTC.

The rearrangement joins TRBV5-6 to TRBJ2-5; D may be TRBD1 (6 bases). V was cut by 7 bases and J by 4 bases, with 20 bases left in between. Germline loops: CDR1 SGHDT, CDR2 YYEEEE. The CDR3 is 15 residues long. The CDR3 reads CASGFTGINGETQYF. CDR3 bases: TGTGCCAGCGGGTTCACAGGGATCAATGGAGAGACCCAGTACTTC. Looking up the rest from reference TRBV5-6 and TRBJ2-5 gives the full variable domain: DAGVTQSPTHLIKTRGQQVTLRCSPKSGHDTVSWYQQALGQGPQFIFQYYEEEERQRGNFPDRFSGHQFPNYSSELNVNALLLGDSALYLCASGFTGINGETQYFGPGTRLLVL.

This clonotype showed up just a few times. The V call is TRBV7-2, the J call TRBJ1-3, with D possibly matching TRBD1 (5 bases). V was cut by 2 bases and J by 4 bases, with 15 bases left in between. Per germline, CDR1 SGHTA and CDR2 FQGNSA. The CDR3 is 16 amino acids. The CDR3 DNA is TGTGCCAGCAGCTTAAAGTCGGGGCGCGAAGGAAACACCATATATTTT. Protein sequence: CASSLKSGREGNTIYF.

This clonotype was seen a handful of times. A much larger clone sits a single nucleotide away, making a read error possible. The chain has TRBV6-2 or TRBV6-3 and TRBJ1-1, with D hard to call. V lost 6 bases, J lost 7 bases, and 12 bases lay in between. CDR1 and CDR2 from the germline V gene are MNHEY and SVGEGT. The CDR3 is 12 amino acids. CDR3 coding DNA: TGTGCCAGCAGGGAATACAGCATTGAAGCTTTCTTT. Encoded protein: CASREYSIEAFF.

As concerns this clonotype: Just one base apart from a much larger clone, this may be a read error. The chain combines TRBV10-3 with TRBJ1-2; TRBD1 agrees at 7 bases. The germline V gene encodes CDR1 ENHRY and CDR2 SYGVKD. The CDR3 runs to 13 residues. CDR3 protein: CTTGDRFNYGYTF. The CDR3 DNA follows: TGTACCACCGGGGACAGATTTAACTATGGCTACACCTTC.

Comments on this clonotype: A clone one base away is much larger, so this may be a read error. The chain joins TRBV5-5 to TRBJ1-2; the D is unclear. The CDR3 sequence is 13 residues long. CDR1 SGHKS and CDR2 YYEKEE come from the germline V gene (reference sequence). The chain's CDR3 is CASRLVDLSGYTF. As DNA, the CDR3 is TGTGCCAGCAGGTTGGTCGACCTCTCGGGCTACACCTTC.

As for this clonotype: Its ends do not fully match the called genes, so a read error is possible. The rearrangement joins TRBV6-5 to TRBJ2-5, with TRBD2 identical over 7 bases. The CDR3 consists of 18 residues. Germline V gene lookup returns CDR1 MNHEY and CDR2 SVGAGI. For the CDR3, the DNA is TGTGCCAGCAGCGCCCTCCTAGCGGCTACCCGAAGGGGAGAGATCCAGTACTTC. Its protein product is CASSALLAATRRGEIQYF.

The chain has TRBV6-1 and TRBJ2-1; D gene ambiguous. CDR1 and CDR2 from the germline V gene are MNHNS and SASEGT. The CDR3 extends over 14 amino acids. The V end was cut by 3 bases, the J end by 10 bases, with 16 bases between. The CDR3 DNA reads as TGTGCCAGCAGTGAGGGGATGCGGATAAAGGAGCAGTTCTTC. Encoded protein: CASSEGMRIKEQFF.

The chain has TRBV6-2 or TRBV6-3 and TRBJ2-5; 8 bases map to TRBD1. This CDR3 contains 16 residues. Germline V gives CDR1 MNHEY, CDR2 SVGEGT. The CDR3 protein is CVGSYSSDRVLETQYF. The CDR3 DNA reads TGTGTCGGCAGTTACTCCTCGGACAGGGTGTTAGAGACCCAGTACTTC.